This T cell receptor (beta chain) was profiled in a study of blood T cells in healthy people across ages. Overall study: About one barcoded beta molecule per two T cells was the capture yield of template switching.

Germline V lookup: CDR1 MNHEY, CDR2 SMNVEV (reference sequence). The CDR3 consists of 15 residues. V gave up 5 bases and J gave up 5 bases; unmatched junction bases: 11. Next came a second PCR, run for about 7 to 12 cycles, which used a sample-barcoded 5' primer along with a J-beta primer mix. Via MiXCR, TCRdb re-called the 5' RACE reads, giving one row per CDR3 protein. The sample lists approximately 800,000 distinct CDR3 sequences, about 37% seen once, with around 13% in the top ten. Staff drew 9 to 10 milliliters of peripheral blood from each donor. The chain uses TRBV27 and TRBJ2-5; 7 bases are a match to TRBD1. Material: blood. This sequence originates from a young man in good health. The CDR3 loop is CASSPSTAQGETQYF. As DNA, the CDR3 is TGTGCCAGCAGTCCATCCACGGCACAGGGGGAGACCCAGTACTTC.